The 9 T cell receptor beta chains presented below share a single source sample, sequenced in a study of blood T cell repertoires in COVID-19. Generated by immunoSEQ multiplex PCR, the TCRdb table keeps only in-frame clones and is missing some. The sample comprises more than 150,000 clones, approximately 81% of which are singletons, and over 12% rests with the top ten. Sequencing was carried out using peripheral blood. The source is a man between 18 and 29 years old with active or convalescent COVID-19.

The chain uses TRBV5-1 and TRBJ2-7, with unresolved D. V lost 3 bases and J lost 3, with 13 bases in between. From germline, CDR1 is SGHRS and CDR2 YFSETQ. The CDR3 runs to 14 residues. CDR3 residues: CASSSDTVIYEQYF. CDR3 bases: TGCGCCAGCAGCTCTGACACGGTCATCTACGAGCAGTACTTC.

As regards this clone: This sample includes further DNA sequences coding for the same CDR3. V is TRBV7-3 and J is TRBJ2-6; D perhaps matches TRBD2 (6 bases). The CDR3 totals 15 residues. V shed 2 bases and J shed 1 base, with 6 bases lying between them. Germline V gene sequence: CDR1 SGHTA, CDR2 FQGTGA. The CDR3 loop reads CASSLGGSGANVLTF. CDR3 in DNA: TGTGCCAGCAGCTTAGGAGGGTCTGGGGCCAACGTCCTGACTTTC.

The CDR3 DNA reads TGTGCCAGCAGCTTTAACAGGGGAGCCTACAATGAGCAGTTCTTC. It specifies CASSFNRGAYNEQFF. The chain uses TRBV5-4 and TRBJ2-1; 7 bases are shared with TRBD1. The trim removed 2 bases at V and 2 bases at J, leaving 4 bases unmatched. There are 15 residues in the CDR3. Germline V gene lookup returns CDR1 SGHNT and CDR2 YYREEE (reference sequence).

This clone was counted between two and nine times. This sequence joins TRBV5-5 and TRBJ1-1; perhaps TRBD1 as D (5 bases). V was cut by 1 base and J by 2 bases, with 9 bases left in between. CDR1 is SGHKS, CDR2 YYEKEE, per germline (reference sequence). This CDR3 spans 14 amino acids. CDR3 coding DNA: TGTGCCAGCAGCTTGCAGGGTCAAAACACTGAAGCTTTCTTT. It encodes CASSLQGQNTEAFF.

The chain couples TRBV5-1 to TRBJ1-5, with D possibly TRBD1 on 6 matching bases. This CDR3 comprises 15 residues. V dropped 0 bases and J dropped 4 bases, with 11 bases sitting between them. Germline assignment: CDR1 SGHRS and CDR2 YFSETQ. CDR3 residues: CASSLGRGDNQPQHF. As DNA, the CDR3 is TGCGCCAGCAGCTTGGGCAGGGGCGATAATCAGCCCCAGCATTTT. The entire variable domain, with the rest obtained from reference TRBV5-1 and TRBJ1-5, is as follows: KAGVTQTPRYLIKTRGQQVTLSCSPISGHRSVSWYQQTPGQGLQFLFEYFSETQRNKGNFPGRFSGRQFSNSRSEMNVSTLELGDSALYLCASSLGRGDNQPQHFGDGTRLSIL.

The chain uses TRBV10-3 and TRBJ2-7; 9 bases fit TRBD1. CDR1 and CDR2 (germline): ENHRY, SYGVKD. Trimming took 6 bases from V and 4 from J; bases not matched to a gene: 10. The length of the CDR3 is 15 residues. The CDR3 region has the DNA TGTGCCATCAGCGCAGGGACAGGGTCTAATTACGAGCAGTACTTC. This translates into CAISAGTGSNYEQYF.

This clone was counted only a few times. The chain recombines TRBV9 with TRBJ1-2; D possibly corresponds to TRBD1 (5 bases). Germline V CDR1 and CDR2: SGDLS, YYNGEE. Trimming took off 4 bases at V and 2 bases at J, with 12 bases between the two ends. CDR3 length: 14 residues. CDR3: CASSPSQGNYGYTF. Written as DNA, the CDR3 is TGTGCCAGCAGCCCCAGTCAGGGCAACTATGGCTACACCTTC.

The chain carries TRBV5-1 and TRBJ2-7; 11 positions agree with TRBD2. Germline values: CDR1 SGHRS, CDR2 YFSETQ. V was clipped by 2 bases and J by 3 bases; unmatched bases: 1. The length of the CDR3 is 14 residues. The CDR3 region has the DNA TGCGCCAGCAGCTTTACTAGCGGGAGCTACGAGCAGTACTTC. Translated: CASSFTSGSYEQYF. Drawing the rest from reference TRBV5-1 and TRBJ2-7, the complete variable domain is KAGVTQTPRYLIKTRGQQVTLSCSPISGHRSVSWYQQTPGQGLQFLFEYFSETQRNKGNFPGRFSGRQFSNSRSEMNVSTLELGDSALYLCASSFTSGSYEQYFGPGTRLTVT.

V is TRBV5-1 and J is TRBJ1-1; the match to TRBD1 covers 8 bases. This CDR3 has 15 amino acids. The V gene's germline CDR1 is SGHRS and CDR2 YFSETQ. With 4 bases clipped from V and 7 bases from J, the junction kept 12 bases outside the gene matches. The CDR3 DNA reads TGCGCCAGCAGCAATCAGGGGGCGAGATCGGATGAAGCTTTCTTT. Its translation: CASSNQGARSDEAFF.